This T cell receptor (beta chain) was identified during a study of OX40 agonist ivuxolimab in advanced cancers. The wider study: Every 2 weeks, patients got intravenous ivuxolimab at one of six dose levels (0.01-10 mg/kg). Eligibility admitted prior anti-PD-1, anti-PD-L1 or anti-CTLA-4 therapy; roughly 37% had some.

Germline V lookup: CDR1 MNHEY, CDR2 SVGAGI. V lost 0 bases, J lost 2 bases, and 5 bases lay in between. This CDR3 contains 13 residues. Systemic immunosuppression or autoimmune disease history was grounds to exclude patients. Clones were read by immunoSEQ multiplex PCR, and TCRdb kept only the in-frame ones, dropping some. The table lists approximately 92,000 clones, roughly 95% of them singletons. The sequences come from CD4+ or CD8+ T cells sorted from blood, collected in a trial of the OX40 agonist ivuxolimab. This clonotype was obtained from an adult with an advanced solid tumor such as melanoma, head and neck, liver or kidney cancer. The V gene is TRBV6-5, the J gene TRBJ2-7; D ambiguous. This CDR3 reads CASSYSQTYEQYF. CDR3 bases: TGTGCCAGCAGTTACTCGCAAACCTACGAGCAGTACTTC.